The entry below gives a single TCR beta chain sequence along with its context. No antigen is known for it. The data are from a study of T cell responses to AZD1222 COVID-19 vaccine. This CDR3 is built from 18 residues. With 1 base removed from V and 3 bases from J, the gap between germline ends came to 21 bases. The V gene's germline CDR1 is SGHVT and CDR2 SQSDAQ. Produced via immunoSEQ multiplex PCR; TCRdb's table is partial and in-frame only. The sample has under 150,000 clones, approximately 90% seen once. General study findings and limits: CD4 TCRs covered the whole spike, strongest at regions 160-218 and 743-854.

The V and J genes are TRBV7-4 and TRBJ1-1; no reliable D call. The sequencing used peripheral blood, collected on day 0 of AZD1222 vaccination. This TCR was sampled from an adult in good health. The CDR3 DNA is TGTGCCAGCAGCTTAGACCTACCAGCGTATAGGGAAGACACTGAAGCTTTCTTT. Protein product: CASSLDLPAYREDTEAFF. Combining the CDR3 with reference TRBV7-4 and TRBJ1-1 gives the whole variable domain GAGVSQSPRYKVAKRGRDVALRCDSISGHVTLYWYRQTLGQGSEVLTYSQSDAQRDKSGRPSGRFSAERPERSVSTLKIQRTEQGDSAVYLCASSLDLPAYREDTEAFFGQGTRLTVV.